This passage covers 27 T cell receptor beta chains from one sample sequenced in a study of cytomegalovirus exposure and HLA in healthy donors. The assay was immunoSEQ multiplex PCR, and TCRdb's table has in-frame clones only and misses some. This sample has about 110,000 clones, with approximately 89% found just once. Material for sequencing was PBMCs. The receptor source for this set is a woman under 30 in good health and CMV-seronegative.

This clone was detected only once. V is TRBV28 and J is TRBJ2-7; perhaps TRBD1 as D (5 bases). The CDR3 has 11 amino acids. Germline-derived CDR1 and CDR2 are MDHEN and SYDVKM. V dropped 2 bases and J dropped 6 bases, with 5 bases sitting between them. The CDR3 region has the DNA TGTGCCAGCAGTTTAGGGGCCGAGCAGTACTTC. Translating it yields CASSLGAEQYF.

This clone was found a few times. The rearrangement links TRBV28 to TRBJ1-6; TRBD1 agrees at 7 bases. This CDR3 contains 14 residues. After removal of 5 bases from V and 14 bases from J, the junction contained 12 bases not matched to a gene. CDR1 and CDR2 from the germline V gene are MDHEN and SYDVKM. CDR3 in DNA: TGTGCCAGCAGTCCTGGGACAGCCGAAAAGACCCTCCACTTT. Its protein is CASSPGTAEKTLHF.

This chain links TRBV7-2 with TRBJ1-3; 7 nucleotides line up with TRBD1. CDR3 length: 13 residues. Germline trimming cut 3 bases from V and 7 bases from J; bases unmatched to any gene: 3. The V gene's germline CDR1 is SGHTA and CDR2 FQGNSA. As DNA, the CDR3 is TGTGCCAGCAGCTTGGACAGGTGGAACACCATATATTTT. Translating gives CASSLDRWNTIYF.

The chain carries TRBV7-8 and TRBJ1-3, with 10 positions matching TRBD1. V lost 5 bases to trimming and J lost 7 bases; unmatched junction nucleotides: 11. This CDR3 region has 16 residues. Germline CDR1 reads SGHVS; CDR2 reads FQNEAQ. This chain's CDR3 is CASSHEGQGKWNTIYF. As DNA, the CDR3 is TGTGCCAGCAGCCACGAGGGACAGGGGAAGTGGAACACCATATATTTT.

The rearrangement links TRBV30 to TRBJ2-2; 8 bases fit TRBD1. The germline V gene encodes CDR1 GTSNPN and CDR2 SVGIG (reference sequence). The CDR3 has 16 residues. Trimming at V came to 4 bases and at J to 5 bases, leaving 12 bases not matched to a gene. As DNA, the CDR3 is TGTGCCTGGATTACCGCACAGGGGGTTTGGACCGGGGAGCTGTTTTTT. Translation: CAWITAQGVWTGELFF. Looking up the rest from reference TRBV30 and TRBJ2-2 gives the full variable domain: SQTIHQWPATLVQPVGSPLSLECTVEGTSNPNLYWYRQAAGRGLQLLFYSVGIGQISSEVPQNLSASRPQDRQFILSSKKLLLSDSGFYLCAWITAQGVWTGELFFGEGSRLTVL.

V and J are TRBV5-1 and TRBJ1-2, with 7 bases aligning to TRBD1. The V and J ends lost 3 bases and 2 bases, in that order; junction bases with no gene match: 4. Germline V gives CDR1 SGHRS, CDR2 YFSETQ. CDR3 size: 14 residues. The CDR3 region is CASSSSQGNYGYTF. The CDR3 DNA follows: TGCGCCAGCAGCTCCTCACAGGGGAACTATGGCTACACCTTC.

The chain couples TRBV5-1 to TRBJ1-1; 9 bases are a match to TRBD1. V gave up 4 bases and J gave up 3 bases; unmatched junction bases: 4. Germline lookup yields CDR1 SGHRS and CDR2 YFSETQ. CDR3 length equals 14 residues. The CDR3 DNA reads TGCGCCAGCAGCCAGACAGGGGGGGACACTGAAGCTTTCTTT. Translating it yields CASSQTGGDTEAFF.

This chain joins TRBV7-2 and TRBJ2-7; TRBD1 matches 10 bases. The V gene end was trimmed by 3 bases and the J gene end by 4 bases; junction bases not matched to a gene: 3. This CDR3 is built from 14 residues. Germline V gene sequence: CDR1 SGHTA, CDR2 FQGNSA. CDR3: CASSFDRGQYEQYF. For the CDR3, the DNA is TGTGCCAGCAGCTTTGACAGGGGGCAATACGAGCAGTACTTC.

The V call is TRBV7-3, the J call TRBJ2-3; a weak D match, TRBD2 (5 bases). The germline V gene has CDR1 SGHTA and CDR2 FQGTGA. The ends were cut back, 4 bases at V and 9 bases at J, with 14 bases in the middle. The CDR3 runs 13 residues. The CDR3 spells CASSSTRGGTQYF. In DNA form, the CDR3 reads TGTGCCAGCAGCTCGACACGAGGAGGAACGCAGTATTTT. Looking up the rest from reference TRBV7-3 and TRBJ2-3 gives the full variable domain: GAGVSQTPSNKVTEKGKYVELRCDPISGHTALYWYRQSLGQGPEFLIYFQGTGAADDSGLPNDRFFAVRPEGSVSTLKIQRTERGDSAVYLCASSSTRGGTQYFGPGTRLTVL.

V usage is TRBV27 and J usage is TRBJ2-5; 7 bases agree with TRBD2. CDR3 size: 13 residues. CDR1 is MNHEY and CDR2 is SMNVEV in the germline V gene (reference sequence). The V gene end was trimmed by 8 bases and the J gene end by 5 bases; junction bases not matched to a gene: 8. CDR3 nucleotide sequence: TGTGCCAGCCGCCCTAAAGCGGGGGAGACCCAGTACTTC. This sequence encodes CASRPKAGETQYF.

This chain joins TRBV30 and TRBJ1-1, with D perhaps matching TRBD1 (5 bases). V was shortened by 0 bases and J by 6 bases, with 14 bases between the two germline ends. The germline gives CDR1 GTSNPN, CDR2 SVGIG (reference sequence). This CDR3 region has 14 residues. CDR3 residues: CAWSVPGMSAEAFF. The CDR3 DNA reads TGTGCCTGGAGTGTACCAGGGATGAGCGCTGAAGCTTTCTTT.

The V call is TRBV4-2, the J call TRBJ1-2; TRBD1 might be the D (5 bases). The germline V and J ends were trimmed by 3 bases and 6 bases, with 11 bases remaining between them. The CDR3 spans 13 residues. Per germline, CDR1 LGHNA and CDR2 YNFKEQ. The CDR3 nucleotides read TGTGCCAGCAGCCAGTGGGGGGAGGATGGCTACACCTTC. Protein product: CASSQWGEDGYTF.

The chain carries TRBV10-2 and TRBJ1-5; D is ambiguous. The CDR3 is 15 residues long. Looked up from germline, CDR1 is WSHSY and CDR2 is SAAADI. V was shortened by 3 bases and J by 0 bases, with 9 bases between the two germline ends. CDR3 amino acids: CASSDLGVSNQPQHF. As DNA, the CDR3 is TGCGCCAGCAGTGATCTCGGGGTTAGCAATCAGCCCCAGCATTTT.

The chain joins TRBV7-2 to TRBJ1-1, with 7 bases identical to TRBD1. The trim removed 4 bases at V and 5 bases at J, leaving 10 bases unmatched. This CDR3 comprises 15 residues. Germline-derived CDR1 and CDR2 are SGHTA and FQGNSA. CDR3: CASSSYRGSGTEAFF. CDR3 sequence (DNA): TGTGCCAGCAGCTCATACAGGGGAAGTGGAACTGAAGCTTTCTTT.

The CDR3 spells CAWTPGQGRETQYF. CDR3 coding DNA: TGTGCCTGGACCCCGGGACAGGGGAGGGAGACCCAGTACTTC. The chain joins TRBV30 to TRBJ2-5; 10 bases map to TRBD1. Trimming at V came to 4 bases and at J to 5 bases, leaving 7 bases not matched to a gene. The germline V gene has CDR1 GTSNPN and CDR2 SVGIG (reference sequence). The length of the CDR3 is 14 residues.

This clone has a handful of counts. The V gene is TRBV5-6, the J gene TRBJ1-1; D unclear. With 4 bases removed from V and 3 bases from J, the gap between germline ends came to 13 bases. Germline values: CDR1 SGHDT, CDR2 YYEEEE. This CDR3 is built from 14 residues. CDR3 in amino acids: CASSIRPRDTEAFF. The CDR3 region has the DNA TGTGCCAGCAGCATTCGTCCGAGAGACACTGAAGCTTTCTTT.

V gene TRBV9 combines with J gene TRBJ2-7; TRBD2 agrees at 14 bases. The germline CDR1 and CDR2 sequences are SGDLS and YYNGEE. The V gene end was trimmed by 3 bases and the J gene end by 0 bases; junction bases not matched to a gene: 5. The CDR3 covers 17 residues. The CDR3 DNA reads TGTGCCAGCAGCGGGGGACTAGCGGGGGCGAGCTCCTACGAGCAGTACTTC. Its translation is CASSGGLAGASSYEQYF.

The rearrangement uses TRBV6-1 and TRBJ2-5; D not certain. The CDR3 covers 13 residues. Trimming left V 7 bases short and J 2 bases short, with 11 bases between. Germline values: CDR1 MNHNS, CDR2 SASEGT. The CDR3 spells CASTGQLQETQYF. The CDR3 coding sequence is TGTGCCAGCACCGGCCAACTACAAGAGACCCAGTACTTC.

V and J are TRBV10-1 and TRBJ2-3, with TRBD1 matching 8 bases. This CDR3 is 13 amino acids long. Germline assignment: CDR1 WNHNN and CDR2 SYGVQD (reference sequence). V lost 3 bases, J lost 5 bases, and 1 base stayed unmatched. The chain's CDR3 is CASSDTGGDTQYF. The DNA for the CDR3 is TGCGCCAGCAGTGATACAGGGGGAGATACGCAGTATTTT.

CDR3: CASSRQGMNEQYF. The CDR3, as DNA: TGTGCCAGTAGCCGACAGGGGATGAACGAGCAGTACTTC. The chain is built from TRBV19 and TRBJ2-7, with 8 bases aligning to TRBD1. The V gene's germline CDR1 is LNHDA and CDR2 SQIVND (reference sequence). Trimming at V came to 6 bases and at J to 5 bases, leaving 6 bases not matched to a gene. The CDR3 loop spans 13 amino acids.

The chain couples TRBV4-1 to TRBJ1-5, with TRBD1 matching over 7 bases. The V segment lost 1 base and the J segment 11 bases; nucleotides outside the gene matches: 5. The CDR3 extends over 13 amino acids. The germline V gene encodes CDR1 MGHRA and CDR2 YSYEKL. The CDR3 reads CASSQASTGTQHF. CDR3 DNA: TGCGCCAGCAGCCAAGCCTCGACAGGGACCCAGCATTTT.

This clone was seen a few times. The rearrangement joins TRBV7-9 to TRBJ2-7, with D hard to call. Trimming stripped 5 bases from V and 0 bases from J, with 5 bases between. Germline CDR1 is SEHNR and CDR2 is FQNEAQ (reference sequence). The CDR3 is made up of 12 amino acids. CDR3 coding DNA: TGTGCCAGCAGCCCCAGCTCCTACGAGCAGTACTTC. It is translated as CASSPSSYEQYF.

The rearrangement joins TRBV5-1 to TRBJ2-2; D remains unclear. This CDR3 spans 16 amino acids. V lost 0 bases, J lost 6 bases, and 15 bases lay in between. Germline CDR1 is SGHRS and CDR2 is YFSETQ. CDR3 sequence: CASSLEALGRAGELFF. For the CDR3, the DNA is TGCGCCAGCAGCTTGGAGGCCTTAGGTCGGGCCGGGGAGCTGTTTTTT.

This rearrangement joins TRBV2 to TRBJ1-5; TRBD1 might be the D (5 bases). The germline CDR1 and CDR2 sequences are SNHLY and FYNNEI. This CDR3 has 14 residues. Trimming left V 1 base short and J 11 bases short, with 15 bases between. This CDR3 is CASSEEGVRGTQHF. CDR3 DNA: TGTGCCAGCAGTGAAGAAGGGGTCCGGGGGACCCAGCATTTT.

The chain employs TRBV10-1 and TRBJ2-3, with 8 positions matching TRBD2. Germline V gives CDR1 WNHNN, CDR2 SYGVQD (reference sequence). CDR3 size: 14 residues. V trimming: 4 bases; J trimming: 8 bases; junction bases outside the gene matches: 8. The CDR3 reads CASSAGGGRGTQYF. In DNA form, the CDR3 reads TGCGCCAGCAGTGCCGGCGGGGGGAGGGGTACGCAGTATTTT.

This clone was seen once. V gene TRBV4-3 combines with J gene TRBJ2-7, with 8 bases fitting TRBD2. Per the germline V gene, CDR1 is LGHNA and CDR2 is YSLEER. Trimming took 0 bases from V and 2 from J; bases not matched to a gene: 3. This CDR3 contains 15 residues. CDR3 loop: CASSQDRAGAYEQYF. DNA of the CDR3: TGCGCCAGCAGCCAAGATCGAGCGGGGGCCTACGAGCAGTACTTC.

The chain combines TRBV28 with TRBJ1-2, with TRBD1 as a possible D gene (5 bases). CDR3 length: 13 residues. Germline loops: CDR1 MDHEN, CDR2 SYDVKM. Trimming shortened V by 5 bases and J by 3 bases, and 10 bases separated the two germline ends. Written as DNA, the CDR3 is TGTGCCAGCAGTGCGACAGCTTACTATGGCTACACCTTC. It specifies CASSATAYYGYTF.